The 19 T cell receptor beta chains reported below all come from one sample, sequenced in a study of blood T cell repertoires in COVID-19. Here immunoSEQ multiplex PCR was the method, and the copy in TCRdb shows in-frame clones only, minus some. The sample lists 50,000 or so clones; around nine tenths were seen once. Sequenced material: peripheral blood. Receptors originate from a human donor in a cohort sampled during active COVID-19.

The CDR3 region has the DNA TGTGCCAGCAGCTCCCGCGGCGGGGGGTCGAACACCGGGGAGCTGTTTTTT. This gives the protein CASSSRGGGSNTGELFF. The genes are TRBV11-2 and TRBJ2-2, with 8 bases fitting TRBD2. CDR3 length equals 17 residues. Germline trimming cut 4 bases from V and 0 bases from J; bases unmatched to any gene: 7. Germline CDR1 and CDR2: SGHAT and FQNNGV.

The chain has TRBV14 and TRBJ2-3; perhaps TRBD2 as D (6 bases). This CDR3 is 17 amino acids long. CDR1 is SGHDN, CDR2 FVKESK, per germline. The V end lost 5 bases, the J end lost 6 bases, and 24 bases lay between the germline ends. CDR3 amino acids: CASSFQDWRGFTDTQYF. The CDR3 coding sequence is TGTGCCAGCAGCTTTCAGGACTGGAGGGGCTTCACGGATACGCAGTATTTT. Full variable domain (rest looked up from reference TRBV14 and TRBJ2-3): EAGVTQFPSHSVIEKGQTVTLRCDPISGHDNLYWYRRVMGKEIKFLLHFVKESKQDESGMPNNRFLAERTGGTYSTLKVQPAELEDSGVYFCASSFQDWRGFTDTQYFGPGTRLTVL.

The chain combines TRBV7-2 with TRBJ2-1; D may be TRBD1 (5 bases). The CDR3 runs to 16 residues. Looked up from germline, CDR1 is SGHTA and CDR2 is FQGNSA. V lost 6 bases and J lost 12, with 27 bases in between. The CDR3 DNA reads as TGTGCCAGCAGACCTTCTAGGGTAGCTAGGGGTGGGTTGCAGTTCTTC. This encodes CASRPSRVARGGLQFF.

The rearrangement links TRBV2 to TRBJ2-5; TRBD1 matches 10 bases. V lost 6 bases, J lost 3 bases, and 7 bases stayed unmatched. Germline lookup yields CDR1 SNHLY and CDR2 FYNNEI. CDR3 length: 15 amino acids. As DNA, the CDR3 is TGTGCCAGCAGGGACAGGGGGGGTCCTAAAGAGACCCAGTACTTC. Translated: CASRDRGGPKETQYF.

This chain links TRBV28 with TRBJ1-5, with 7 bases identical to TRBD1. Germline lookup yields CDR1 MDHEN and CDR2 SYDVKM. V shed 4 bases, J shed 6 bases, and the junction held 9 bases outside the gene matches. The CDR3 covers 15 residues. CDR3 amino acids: CASSWADRPGQPQHF. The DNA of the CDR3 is TGTGCCAGCAGTTGGGCGGACAGGCCGGGTCAGCCCCAGCATTTT.

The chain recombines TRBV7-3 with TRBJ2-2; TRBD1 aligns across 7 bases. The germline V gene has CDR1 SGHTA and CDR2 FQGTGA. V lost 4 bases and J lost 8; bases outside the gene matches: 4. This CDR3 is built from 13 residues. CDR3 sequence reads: CASSSGQVGELFF. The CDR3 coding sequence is TGTGCCAGCAGCTCCGGACAGGTTGGGGAGCTGTTTTTT.

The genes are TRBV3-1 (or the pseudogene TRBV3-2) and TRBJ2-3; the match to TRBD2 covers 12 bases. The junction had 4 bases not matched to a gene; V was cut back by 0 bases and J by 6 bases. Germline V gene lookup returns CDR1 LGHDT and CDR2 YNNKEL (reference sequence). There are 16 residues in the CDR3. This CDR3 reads CASSQESSGRADTQYF. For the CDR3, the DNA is TGTGCCAGCAGCCAAGAGTCTAGCGGGAGGGCCGATACGCAGTATTTT.

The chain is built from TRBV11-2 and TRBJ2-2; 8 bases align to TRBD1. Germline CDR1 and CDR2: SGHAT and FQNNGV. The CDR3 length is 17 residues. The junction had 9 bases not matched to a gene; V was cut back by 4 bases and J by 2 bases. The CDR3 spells CASSYRGAQINTGELFF. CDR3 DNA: TGTGCCAGCAGCTACAGGGGGGCCCAGATTAACACCGGGGAGCTGTTTTTT.

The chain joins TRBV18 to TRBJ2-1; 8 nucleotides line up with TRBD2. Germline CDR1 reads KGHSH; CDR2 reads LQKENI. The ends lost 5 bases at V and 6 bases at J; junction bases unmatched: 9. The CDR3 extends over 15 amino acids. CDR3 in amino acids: CASSNPGLGRNEQFF. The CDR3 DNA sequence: TGTGCCAGCTCAAACCCGGGACTAGGACGCAATGAGCAGTTCTTC.

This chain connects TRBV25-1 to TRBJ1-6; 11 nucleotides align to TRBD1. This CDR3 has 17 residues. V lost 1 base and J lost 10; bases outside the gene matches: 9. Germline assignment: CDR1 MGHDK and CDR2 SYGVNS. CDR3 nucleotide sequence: TGTGCCAGCAGTGAATCCACGAGGCGGACAGGGGGCTCACCCCTCCACTTT. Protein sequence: CASSESTRRTGGSPLHF.

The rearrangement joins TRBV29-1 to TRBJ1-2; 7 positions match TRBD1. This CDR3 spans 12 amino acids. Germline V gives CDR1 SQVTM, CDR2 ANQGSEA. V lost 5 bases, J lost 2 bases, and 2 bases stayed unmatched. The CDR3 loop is CSVMTGNYGYTF. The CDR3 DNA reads TGCAGCGTTATGACAGGGAACTATGGCTACACCTTC.

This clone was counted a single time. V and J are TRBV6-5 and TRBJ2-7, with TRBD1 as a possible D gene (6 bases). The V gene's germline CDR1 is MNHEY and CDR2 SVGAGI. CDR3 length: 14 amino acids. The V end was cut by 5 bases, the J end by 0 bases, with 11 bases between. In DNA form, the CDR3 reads TGTGCCAGCAGTATAGGGGACATCTCCTACGAGCAGTACTTC. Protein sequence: CASSIGDISYEQYF.

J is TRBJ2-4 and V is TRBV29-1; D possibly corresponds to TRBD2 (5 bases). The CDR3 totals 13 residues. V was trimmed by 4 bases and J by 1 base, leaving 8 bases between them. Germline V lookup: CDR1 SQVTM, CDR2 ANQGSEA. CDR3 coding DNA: TGCAGCGTTGCCGGGAAGGCCAAAAACATTCAGTACTTC. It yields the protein CSVAGKAKNIQYF.

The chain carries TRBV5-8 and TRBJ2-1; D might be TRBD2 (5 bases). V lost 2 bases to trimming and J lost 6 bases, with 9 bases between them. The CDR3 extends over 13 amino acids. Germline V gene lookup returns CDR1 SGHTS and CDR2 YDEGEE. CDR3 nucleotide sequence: TGTGCCAGCAGCTTCTATCGGGGCAATGAGCAGTTCTTC. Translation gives CASSFYRGNEQFF.

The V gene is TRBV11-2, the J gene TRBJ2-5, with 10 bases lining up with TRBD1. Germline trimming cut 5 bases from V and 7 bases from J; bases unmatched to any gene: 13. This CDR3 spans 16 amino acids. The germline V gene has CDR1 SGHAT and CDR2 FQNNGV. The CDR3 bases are TGTGCCAGCAGCCCCTCCCGGGACAGGGGTCAACGGACCCAGTACTTC. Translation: CASSPSRDRGQRTQYF.

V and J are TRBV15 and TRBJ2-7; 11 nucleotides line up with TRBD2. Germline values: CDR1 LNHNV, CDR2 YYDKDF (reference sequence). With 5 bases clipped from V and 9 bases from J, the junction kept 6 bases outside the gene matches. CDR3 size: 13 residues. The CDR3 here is CATSETSGGGQYF. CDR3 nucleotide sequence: TGTGCCACCAGCGAAACTAGCGGGGGAGGGCAGTACTTC.

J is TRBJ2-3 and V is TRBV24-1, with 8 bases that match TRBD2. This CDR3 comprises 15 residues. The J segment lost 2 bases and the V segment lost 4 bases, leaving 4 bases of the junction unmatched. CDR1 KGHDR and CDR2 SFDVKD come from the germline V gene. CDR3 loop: CATSEVAGFTDTQYF. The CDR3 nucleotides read TGTGCCACCAGTGAGGTAGCGGGATTCACAGATACGCAGTATTTT.

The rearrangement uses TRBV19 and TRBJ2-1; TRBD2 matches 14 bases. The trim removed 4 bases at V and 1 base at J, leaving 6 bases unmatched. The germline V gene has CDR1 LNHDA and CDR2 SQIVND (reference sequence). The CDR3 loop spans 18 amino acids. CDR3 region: CASSKGTSGGPSYNEQFF. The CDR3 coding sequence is TGTGCCAGTAGTAAGGGGACTAGCGGGGGCCCTTCCTACAATGAGCAGTTCTTC.

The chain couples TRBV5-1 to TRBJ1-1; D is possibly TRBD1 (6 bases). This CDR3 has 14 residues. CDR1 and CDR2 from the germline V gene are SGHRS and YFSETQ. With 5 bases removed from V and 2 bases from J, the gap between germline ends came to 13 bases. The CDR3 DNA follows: TGCGCCAGCAGGAGGGCAGGGGTAAACACTGAAGCTTTCTTT. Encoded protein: CASRRAGVNTEAFF. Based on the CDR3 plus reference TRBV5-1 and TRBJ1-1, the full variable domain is KAGVTQTPRYLIKTRGQQVTLSCSPISGHRSVSWYQQTPGQGLQFLFEYFSETQRNKGNFPGRFSGRQFSNSRSEMNVSTLELGDSALYLCASRRAGVNTEAFFGQGTRLTVV.